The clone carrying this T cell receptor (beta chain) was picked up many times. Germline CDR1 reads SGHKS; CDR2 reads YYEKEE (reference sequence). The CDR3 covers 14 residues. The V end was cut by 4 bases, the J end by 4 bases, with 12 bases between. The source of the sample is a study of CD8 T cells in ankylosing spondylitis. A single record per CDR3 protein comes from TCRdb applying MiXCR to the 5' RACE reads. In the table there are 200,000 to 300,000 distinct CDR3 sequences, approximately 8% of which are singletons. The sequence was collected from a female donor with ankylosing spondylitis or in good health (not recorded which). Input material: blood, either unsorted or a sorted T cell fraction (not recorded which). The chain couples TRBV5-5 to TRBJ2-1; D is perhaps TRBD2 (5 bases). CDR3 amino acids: CASSVLAGYNEQFF. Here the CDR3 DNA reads TGTGCCAGCAGCGTGCTTGCGGGTTACAATGAGCAGTTCTTC.